Each of the 13 T cell receptor beta chains below was sequenced from the same sample in a study of human T cells and chemical hapten exposure. Time point meaning: pre-sensitization, week 0. Regarding treatment: therapeutic diphenylcyclopropenone sensitization with weekly scalp DPC. TCRdb fed the RACE reads into MiXCR, producing one record per CDR3 protein. The data contain about 68,000 distinct CDR3 sequences, over 9.5% of them singletons. Sequencing used whole blood, obtained in connection with sensitization to the hapten diphenylcyclopropenone (DPC). Receptors originate from a woman between 45 and 60 years old with alopecia areata. Some clones in this sample may be carry-over from other donors' samples.

This chain uses TRBV15 with TRBJ2-5; D gene uncertain. The CDR3 consists of 17 residues. CDR1 is LNHNV and CDR2 is YYDKDF in the germline V gene (reference sequence). The V end lost 3 bases, the J end lost 2 bases, and 19 bases lay between the germline ends. The CDR3 DNA is TGTGCCACCAGCAGGGATAACGGGCCACTCAATCAAGAGACCCAGTACTTC. This sequence encodes CATSRDNGPLNQETQYF.

This clonotype was counted at least ten times. V is TRBV6-4 and J is TRBJ2-1, with TRBD2 matching 11 bases. The CDR3 totals 14 residues. Germline loops: CDR1 MRHNA, CDR2 SNTAGT. After removal of 2 bases from V and 7 bases from J, the junction contained 1 base not matched to a gene. CDR3 loop: CASSDGTSGNEQFF. For the CDR3, the DNA is TGTGCCAGCAGTGACGGGACTAGCGGAAATGAGCAGTTCTTC.

This clonotype has at least ten counts. The V and J genes are TRBV7-2 and TRBJ1-6; TRBD1 is a possible D gene (6 bases). Germline lookup yields CDR1 SGHTA and CDR2 FQGNSA. The CDR3 is 14 amino acids. V lost 7 bases, J lost 9 bases, and 16 bases lay in between. In DNA, the CDR3 is TGTGCCAGCACCGAAACAGGGATGGGTTCACCCCTCCACTTT. Protein: CASTETGMGSPLHF.

This clonotype has at least ten counts. The genes are TRBV7-3 and TRBJ2-2, with D unclear. Trimming pared 3 bases from V and 5 bases from J, leaving 13 bases between. CDR1 and CDR2 from the germline V gene are SGHTA and FQGTGA. CDR3 length: 15 amino acids. Here the CDR3 reads CASSFGFIETGELFF. DNA of the CDR3: TGTGCCAGCAGCTTCGGCTTTATAGAAACCGGGGAGCTGTTTTTT.

The chain links TRBV5-5 to TRBJ2-7, with D possibly being TRBD1 (6 bases). The V end lost 1 base, the J end lost 6 bases, and 14 bases lay between the germline ends. This CDR3 contains 14 residues. Germline lookup yields CDR1 SGHKS and CDR2 YYEKEE (reference sequence). The CDR3 DNA sequence: TGTGCCAGCAGCTTGCAGAACAGGGCCCCCGAGCAGTACTTC. Translating it yields CASSLQNRAPEQYF.

The V and J genes are TRBV10-3 and TRBJ2-3; D not certain. The germline V gene encodes CDR1 ENHRY and CDR2 SYGVKD. The length of the CDR3 is 12 residues. Trimming stripped 3 bases from V and 4 bases from J, with 5 bases between. CDR3 DNA sequence: TGTGCCATCAGTGATGTCGCAGATACGCAGTATTTT. It specifies CAISDVADTQYF.

The V and J genes are TRBV9 and TRBJ1-1; 8 bases are a match to TRBD1. Trimming removed 3 bases from V and 0 bases from J; junction bases left unmatched: 4. CDR3 length: 15 residues. From germline, CDR1 is SGDLS and CDR2 YYNGEE. CDR3 coding DNA: TGTGCCAGCAGCGCGAAACAGGGGGTGAACACTGAAGCTTTCTTT. This encodes CASSAKQGVNTEAFF.

The table lists this clonotype with many counts. V usage is TRBV24-1 and J usage is TRBJ2-7, with a weak D call TRBD2 (5 bases). Germline loops: CDR1 KGHDR, CDR2 SFDVKD. Deletions cut 3 bases from V and 5 bases from J, with 10 bases between. There are 13 residues in the CDR3. CDR3 loop: CATSDGGLDEQYF. The DNA of the CDR3 is TGTGCCACCAGTGATGGCGGGTTGGACGAGCAGTACTTC.

This clonotype has just a few counts. The chain employs TRBV5-3 and TRBJ2-2; tentatively, D is TRBD1 (5 bases). Being an ORF, TRBV5-3 has a function that is uncertain. This CDR3 contains 15 residues. The germline V and J ends were trimmed by 5 bases and 6 bases, with 17 bases remaining between them. The CDR3 loop is CARRERPRESGELFF. CDR3 DNA sequence: TGTGCCAGAAGGGAAAGACCCAGGGAATCCGGGGAGCTGTTTTTT.

This clonotype was counted at least ten times. The chain has TRBV7-2 and TRBJ2-1; D unclear. This CDR3 is built from 13 residues. Between the trimmed V and J ends, which lost 3 bases and 3 bases, there was a span of 6 bases. Germline loops: CDR1 SGHTA, CDR2 FQGNSA. The CDR3 DNA reads as TGTGCCAGCAGCTTCCCGAACTACAATGAGCAGTTCTTC. Translating gives CASSFPNYNEQFF.

At least ten counts were recorded for this clonotype. The rearrangement uses TRBV6-6 and TRBJ2-3; 9 bases agree with TRBD1. J lost 3 bases, V lost 7 bases, and 11 bases had no gene match. The CDR3 runs 16 residues. Germline V gives CDR1 MNHNY, CDR2 SVGAGI (reference sequence). The CDR3 DNA reads TGTGCCAGCATAGAGAAGAGGGGACAGGGAACAGATACGCAGTATTTT. Translated: CASIEKRGQGTDTQYF.

This clonotype was observed a handful of times. V gene TRBV27 combines with J gene TRBJ2-1; possibly TRBD1 for D (5 bases). Germline V gene data show CDR1 as MNHEY and CDR2 as SMNVEV (reference sequence). The CDR3 loop spans 17 amino acids. V lost 5 bases and J 0 bases, leaving 17 bases between the germline ends. The CDR3 sequence is CASSPRMTVYSYNEQFF. In DNA form, the CDR3 reads TGTGCCAGCAGTCCGCGAATGACAGTTTACTCCTACAATGAGCAGTTCTTC.

This clonotype was recorded many times. Here the CDR3 reads CSAPERQYRSTNTDTQYF. CDR3 in DNA: TGCAGTGCCCCTGAGAGGCAGTACCGGTCAACTAACACAGATACGCAGTATTTT. The chain joins TRBV20-1 to TRBJ2-3; D is unclear. There are 18 residues in the CDR3. V gave up 6 bases and J gave up 2 bases, with 27 bases separating them. Germline V gene data show CDR1 as DFQATT and CDR2 as SNEGSKA (reference sequence).